The clone carrying this T cell receptor beta chain was recorded a few times. Its antigen is as yet unknown. The data originate from a study of post-analysis software for immune sequencing data. Whole-study results and caveats: Included in a set of roughly five TRBV segments more frequent in patients than controls were TRBV5-6, TRBV5-1 and TRBV20-1. Same-batch preparations were strongly co-clustered by F measure.

Presence of unique molecular identifiers characterized the TCR beta cDNA libraries. TCRdb ran MiXCR on the PCR reads and lists one entry per CDR3 protein. The data show 650,000 to 900,000 distinct CDR3 sequences, about half seen once. The ends lost 5 bases at V and 7 bases at J; junction bases unmatched: 19. CDR3 length equals 16 residues. Looked up from germline, CDR1 is GTSNPN and CDR2 is SVGIG (reference sequence). The V call is TRBV30, the J call TRBJ1-2, with TRBD1 identical over 7 bases. The source of this sequence is a girl aged 5-17 years with multiple sclerosis. Source material: blood. CDR3 bases: TGTGCCTGGTCAAACCCGGGAGGGGGCGAAGCGCGTGGCTACACCTTC. Residues: CAWSNPGGGEARGYTF. The complete variable domain, with remaining parts taken from reference TRBV30 and TRBJ1-2, reads SQTIHQWPATLVQPVGSPLSLECTVEGTSNPNLYWYRQAAGRGLQLLFYSVGIGQISSEVPQNLSASRPQDRQFILSSKKLLLSDSGFYLCAWSNPGGGEARGYTFGSGTRLTVV.